This paragraph reports one TCR beta chain. This sample was included in a study of control samples from healthy donors and cancer patients. Only in-frame clones appear in the TCRdb table, and some are missing; sequencing was by immunoSEQ multiplex PCR. This table holds 75,000 to 90,000 clones, 75% to 90% found once. Looked up from germline, CDR1 is SNHLY and CDR2 is FYNNEI. V was clipped by 7 bases and J by 7 bases; unmatched bases: 10. The CDR3 has 14 amino acids. The sample taken for sequencing was blood. J is TRBJ1-2 and V is TRBV2; 9 nucleotides agree with TRBD1. The source of this sequence is a man in his fifties in good health. CDR3 sequence (DNA): TGTGCCAGCAAAGAACAGGGGGCCGTCAGTGGCTACACCTTC. It yields the protein CASKEQGAVSGYTF.